This is a list of T cell receptor beta chains from one sample in a study of T cells in Graves' hyperthyroidism and ophthalmopathy. TCRdb itself ran the multiplex PCR reads through MiXCR, one entry per CDR3 protein. The data show around 420,000 distinct CDR3 sequences, 12% to 15% seen once. Source material: blood. The receptors originated from a woman aged 18-29 years with Graves' hyperthyroidism. CDR3s include the opening cysteine and the closing phenylalanine or tryptophan. The D gene is left open where the match is weak. Clone size is not always given. Where it is, it says once, few, many or a class for expanded clones.

v_gene	d_gene	abundance	j_gene	CDR3aa	CDR3nt
TRBV6-1	TRBD1	few	TRBJ2-3	CASRDRGYTQYF	TGTGCCAGCAGGGACAGGGGATATACGCAGTATTTT
TRBV7-8	-	many	TRBJ2-5	CASSPLGGVKETQYF	TGTGCCAGCAGCCCGCTCGGGGGCGTCAAGGAGACCCAGTACTTC
TRBV6-2/TRBV6-3	TRBD1	many	TRBJ1-1	CASSYPGQTEAFF	TGTGCCAGCAGTTACCCGGGACAGACTGAAGCTTTCTTT
TRBV3-1	TRBD2	-	TRBJ2-7	CASRLGTSGASYEQYF	TGTGCCAGCAGACTCGGGACTAGCGGGGCTTCCTACGAGCAGTACTTC
TRBV30	-	many	TRBJ2-7	CAWAGAYEQYF	TGTGCCTGGGCAGGAGCCTACGAGCAGTACTTC
TRBV7-2	-	many	TRBJ2-1	CASSLAQVRGGEQFF	TGTGCCAGCAGCTTAGCGCAAGTTAGGGGAGGTGAGCAGTTCTTC
TRBV20-1	TRBD2	-	TRBJ2-3	CSESSGRMTDTQYF	TGCAGTGAGAGTAGCGGGAGAATGACAGATACGCAGTATTTT
TRBV11-3	TRBD2	-	TRBJ2-2	CASSLGSGSAGELFF	TGTGCCAGCAGCTTGGGTAGCGGGAGCGCTGGGGAGCTGTTTTTT
TRBV29-1	-	-	TRBJ1-2	CSVRSIGEQFFGPAVVNYGYTF	-
TRBV11-1	TRBD1	many	TRBJ1-6	CASSKQGAPSPLHF	TGTGCCAGCAGCAAACAGGGGGCTCCTTCACCCCTCCACTTT